This TCR beta chain came from a study of post-analysis software for immune sequencing data. Study-level information: The disease courses covered relapsing-remitting, secondary progressive and progressive-relapsing multiple sclerosis. Study outcomes and limitations: Controls showed significantly higher normalized Chao1 diversity than did multiple sclerosis patients. Five or six TRBV segments appeared more often in patients than in controls, and TRBV5-6, TRBV5-1 and TRBV20-1 were among these.

A word on this clonotype: Its specificity is unknown.

TCR beta libraries were prepared from cDNA with unique molecular identifiers. Each CDR3 protein is one row after TCRdb ran MiXCR on the PCR reads. Of hundreds of thousands of distinct CDR3 sequences listed, 30% are singletons. The CDR3 runs to 12 residues. Germline V lookup: CDR1 KGHSH, CDR2 LQKENI. Sequenced input: blood. The receptor's source is a girl under 18 with multiple sclerosis. The chain is built from TRBV18 and TRBJ2-7; no firm D call. TRBJ2-5 explains the end of the DNA better; the J call may be wrong. The CDR3 sequence: CASSPVFETQYF. In DNA, the CDR3 is TGTGCCAGCTCACCAGTTTTTGAGACCCAGTACTTC.